This passage covers 5 T cell receptor beta chains from one sample sequenced in a study of regulatory T cells in long-lasting Graves disease (dated by TCRdb to the early 2020s). Libraries were prepared through multiplex PCR. TCRdb shows the sequencer as Illumina HiSeq 4000. TCR beta libraries were built with iRepertoire HTBI primers and Arm-PCR amplification of CDR3 regions. TCRdb reprocessed the public reads (quality trimming at Q25 with fastp, clone calling with MiXCR) and kept in-frame beta chains. Every CDR3 protein is listed once, alongside the most common genes and DNA of its rows. The sample table holds about 350,000 distinct CDR3 sequences, of which 16% were seen once. The ten largest clones take up just under 30% of the sample. Interpreted using the paper, the time point label stands for: newly diagnosed GD, antithyroid drugs for less than 3 months. For both TCR sequencing and RNA sequencing, RNA was extracted from PBMCs in TRIzol.

These records were also assigned to another study, of T cells in Graves' hyperthyroidism and ophthalmopathy.

This specimen was peripheral blood mononuclear cells (PBMCs), taken at new diagnosis, from a patient treated with antithyroid drugs. The receptors stem from a man between 35 and 55 years old with Graves disease. Donor details come from another sample of the same person, matched by shared clones.

The rearrangement links TRBV28 to TRBJ2-7; 8 bases line up with TRBD2. This CDR3 contains 14 residues. The V and J ends lost 10 bases and 0 bases, in that order; junction bases with no gene match: 8. Per germline, CDR1 MDHEN and CDR2 SYDVKM. The CDR3 DNA follows: TGTGCCATTACACCGGGACTAGACTCCTACGAGCAGTACTTC. It translates to CAITPGLDSYEQYF.

This chain connects TRBV5-1 to TRBJ1-5, with D unclear. This CDR3 contains 15 residues. CDR1 SGHRS and CDR2 YFSETQ come from the germline V gene. The germline V and J ends were trimmed by 0 bases and 1 base, with 8 bases remaining between them. The CDR3 coding sequence is TGCGCCAGCAGCTTGGCCGGGTTCAGCAATCAGCCCCAGCATTTT. Its translation: CASSLAGFSNQPQHF.

This clonotype has at least ten counts. The chain joins TRBV7-2 to TRBJ1-2; D not resolved. Trimming shortened V by 5 bases and J by 7 bases, and 11 bases separated the two germline ends. CDR3 size: 12 residues. Per germline, CDR1 SGHTA and CDR2 FQGNSA. CDR3 residues: CASSPRTAGYTF. Here the CDR3 DNA reads TGTGCCAGCAGCCCGCGGACCGCTGGCTACACCTTC.

This clonotype has a handful of counts. V and J are TRBV7-2 and TRBJ2-7; D not certain. CDR3 length: 12 amino acids. V dropped 5 bases and J dropped 3 bases, with 8 bases sitting between them. Germline V gives CDR1 SGHTA, CDR2 FQGNSA. CDR3 amino acids: CASSPLDYEQYF. CDR3 DNA: TGTGCCAGCAGCCCACTCGACTACGAGCAGTACTTC.

This clonotype was observed at least ten times. The chain combines TRBV2 with TRBJ2-7; 8 nucleotides align to TRBD1. CDR1 is SNHLY, CDR2 FYNNEI, per germline. V was pared by 6 bases and J by 1 base, with 5 bases of the junction left unmatched. The CDR3 spans 14 residues. Here the CDR3 reads CASRNRGESYEQYF. CDR3 DNA: TGTGCCAGCAGAAACAGGGGGGAGTCCTACGAGCAGTACTTC.